This record covers a single TCR beta chain. The sample comes from a study of T cell repertoires in aging, cancer and after chemotherapy. Overall study: The full dataset contained roughly 8.8 million TCR reads.

Rearranged V-D-J TRB sequences were amplified with a mixed TRB-A/B primer pool. From the multiplex PCR reads, TCRdb called clonotypes with MiXCR, one entry per CDR3 protein. The sample carries some 3,000 distinct CDR3 sequences, 25% to 35% recorded once. TCR beta rearrangements were amplified from peripheral blood genomic DNA. Unmatched junction bases numbered 7, after V lost 10 bases and J lost 4 bases. The CDR3 sequence is 13 residues long. Germline V lookup: CDR1 MDHEN, CDR2 SYDVKM. What was sequenced was blood. This chain connects TRBV28 to TRBJ2-7; 10 nucleotides match TRBD2. The clonotype comes from a human donor with a solid tumor. As DNA, the CDR3 is TGTGCCACCCTAGCGGGAGCGCGGTACGAGCAGTACTTC. Residues: CATLAGARYEQYF.